In this sample, the clone carrying this T cell receptor (beta chain) turned up once. Its antigen is not identified. The record originates from a study of T-cell reconstitution after alpha-beta-depleted transplantation in children. As it was prepared, the TCRbeta library received unique molecular identifiers. TCRdb reprocessed the PCR reads via MiXCR and lists one record per CDR3 protein. The table includes 750,000 to 950,000 distinct CDR3 sequences, around 17% detected once. General observations from the study: Roughly two months post-transplant, alpha-beta T cells reportedly originated from several hundred graft clones that had expanded. Newly produced T cells mostly provided counts and TCRbeta diversity after one year, as hyperexpanded clones declined.

Germline V lookup: CDR1 MNHEY, CDR2 SVGEGT. V dropped 0 bases and J dropped 1; count of bases not matched to a gene: 5. CDR3 length: 17 residues. This clonotype was obtained from a male patient younger than 18 who had a stem cell transplant for acute lymphoblastic leukemia, so the T cells may come from the graft donor. The chain uses TRBV6-2 or TRBV6-3 and TRBJ1-1; 10 bases are a match to TRBD1. The material was PBMCs, mostly from graft donor cells, obtained 360 days after TCRalphabeta/CD19-depleted stem cell transplant. This CDR3 is CASSYSGQGVGNTEAFF. The CDR3 bases are TGTGCCAGCAGTTACTCCGGACAGGGGGTGGGGAACACTGAAGCTTTCTTT.